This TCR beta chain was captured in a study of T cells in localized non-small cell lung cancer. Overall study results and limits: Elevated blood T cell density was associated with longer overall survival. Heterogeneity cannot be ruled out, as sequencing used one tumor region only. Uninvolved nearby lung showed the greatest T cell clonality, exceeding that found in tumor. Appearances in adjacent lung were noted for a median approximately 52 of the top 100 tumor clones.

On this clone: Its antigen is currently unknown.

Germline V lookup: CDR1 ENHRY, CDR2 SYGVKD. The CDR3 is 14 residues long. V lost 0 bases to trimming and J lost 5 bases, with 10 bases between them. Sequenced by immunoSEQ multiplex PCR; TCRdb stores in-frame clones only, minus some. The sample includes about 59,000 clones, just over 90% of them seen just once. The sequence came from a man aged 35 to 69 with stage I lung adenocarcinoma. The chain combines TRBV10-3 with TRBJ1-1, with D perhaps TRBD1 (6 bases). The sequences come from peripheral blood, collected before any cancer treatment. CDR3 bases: TGTGCCATCAGTGAGTCCAGGGGTAGTACTGAAGCTTTCTTT. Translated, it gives CAISESRGSTEAFF.